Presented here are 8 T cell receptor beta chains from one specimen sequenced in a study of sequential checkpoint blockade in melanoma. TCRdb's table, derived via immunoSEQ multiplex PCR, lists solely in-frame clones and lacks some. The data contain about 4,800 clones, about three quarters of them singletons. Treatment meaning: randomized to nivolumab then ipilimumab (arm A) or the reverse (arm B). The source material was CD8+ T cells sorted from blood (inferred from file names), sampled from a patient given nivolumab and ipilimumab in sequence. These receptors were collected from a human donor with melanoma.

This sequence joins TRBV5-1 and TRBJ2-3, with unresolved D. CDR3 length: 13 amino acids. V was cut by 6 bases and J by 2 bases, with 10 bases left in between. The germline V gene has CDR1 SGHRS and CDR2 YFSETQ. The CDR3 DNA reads TGCGCCAGCAAATCCGGAGCCACAGATACGCAGTATTTT. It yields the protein CASKSGATDTQYF.

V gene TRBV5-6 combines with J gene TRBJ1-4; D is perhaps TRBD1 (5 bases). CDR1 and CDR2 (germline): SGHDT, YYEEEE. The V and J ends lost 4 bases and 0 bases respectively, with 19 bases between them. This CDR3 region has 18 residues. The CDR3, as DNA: TGTGCCAGCAGCCTTCGCCTGGGCACAGGCGCAACTAATGAAAAACTGTTTTTT. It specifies CASSLRLGTGATNEKLFF.

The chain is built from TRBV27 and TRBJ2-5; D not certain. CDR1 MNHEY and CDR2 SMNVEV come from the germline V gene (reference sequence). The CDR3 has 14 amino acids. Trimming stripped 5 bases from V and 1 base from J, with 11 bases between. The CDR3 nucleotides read TGTGCCAGCAGTACCTACGCTGGCCAAGAGACCCAGTACTTC. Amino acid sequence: CASSTYAGQETQYF.

CDR3 in DNA: TGTGCCAGCAGTTTGCGTGAGGGTTCACCCCTCCACTTT. It encodes CASSLREGSPLHF. The gene calls are TRBV27 and TRBJ1-6; D unclear. V was trimmed by 3 bases and J by 9 bases, leaving 9 bases between them. CDR3 size: 13 residues. CDR1 is MNHEY and CDR2 is SMNVEV in the germline V gene (reference sequence).

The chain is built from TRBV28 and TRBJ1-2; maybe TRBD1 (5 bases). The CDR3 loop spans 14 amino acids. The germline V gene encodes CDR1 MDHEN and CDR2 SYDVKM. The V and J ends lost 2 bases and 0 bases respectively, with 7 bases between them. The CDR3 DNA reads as TGTGCCAGCAGTTTAGTAGGGGCTAACTATGGCTACACCTTC. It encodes CASSLVGANYGYTF.

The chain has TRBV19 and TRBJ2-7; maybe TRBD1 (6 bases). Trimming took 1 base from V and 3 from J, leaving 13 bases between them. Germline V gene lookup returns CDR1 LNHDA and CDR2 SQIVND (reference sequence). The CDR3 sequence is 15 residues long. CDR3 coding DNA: TGTGCCAGTAGTATAGTCATCTCCAGGGGCTACGAGCAGTACTTC. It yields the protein CASSIVISRGYEQYF.

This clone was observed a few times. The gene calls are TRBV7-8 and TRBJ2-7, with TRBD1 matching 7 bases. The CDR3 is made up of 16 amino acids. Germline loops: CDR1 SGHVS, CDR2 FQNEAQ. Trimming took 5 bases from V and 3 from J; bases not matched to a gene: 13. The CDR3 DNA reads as TGTGCCAGCAGCCAAGATTCGTGGGCAGGGGGCTACGAGCAGTACTTC. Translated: CASSQDSWAGGYEQYF.

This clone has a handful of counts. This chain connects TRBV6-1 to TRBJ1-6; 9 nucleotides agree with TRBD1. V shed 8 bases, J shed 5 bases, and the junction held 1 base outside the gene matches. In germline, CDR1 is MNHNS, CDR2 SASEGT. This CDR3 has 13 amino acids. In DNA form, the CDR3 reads TGTGCCAGCGGGGACAGGGATAATTCACCCCTCCACTTT. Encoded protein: CASGDRDNSPLHF.